The clone carrying this T cell receptor beta chain was detected once. The antigen remains undetermined. Stated time point: newly diagnosed, previously untreated cHL patient sample. Starting with thawed PBMCs, CD4+ T cells were purified by magnetic negative selection. Untreated, newly diagnosed classical Hodgkin lymphoma PBMCs served for comparison. CDR3 length: 14 amino acids. Per the germline V gene, CDR1 is SGHTS and CDR2 is YDEGEE. The ends were cut back, 4 bases at V and 15 bases at J, with 22 bases in the middle. The data were produced by immunoSEQ multiplex PCR, yet TCRdb's version contains in-frame clones alone and is incomplete. The sample includes about 24,000 clones, about 89% of them seen just once. These data belong to a study of PD-1 blockade in classical Hodgkin lymphoma. Broader study findings: Newly diagnosed patients had baseline TCR diversity that was reportedly lower than that of healthy donors. What drove the repertoire differences, possibly disease activity or prior therapy, has not been defined.

The chain recombines TRBV5-8 with TRBJ2-2, with D perhaps matching TRBD2 (5 bases). The clonotype was recovered from a human donor with classical Hodgkin lymphoma. The sequencing sample was made of CD4+ T cells from blood. The CDR3 nucleotides read TGTGCCAGCAGCCCTGACACACACACCGGGATGATGTTTTTT. Translating it yields CASSPDTHTGMMFF.